The clone carrying this T cell receptor (beta chain) was seen once. This record belongs to a study of blood T cell repertoires in COVID-19. Whole-study context: Acute and convalescent COVID-19 specimens originated in the United States, Italy and Spain. PBMCs, B-cell-depleted T cells, or T cells were the source of the cDNA or gDNA that made up the material.

In the authors' workflow: Reference gene primer amplification gave estimated nucleated cell counts. TCRdb keeps only in-frame clones here, not all; method: immunoSEQ multiplex PCR. V, J and clone size are taken as reported in that table, and D and trimming were inferred from the DNA itself. The data show over 85,000 clones, 70% to 90% seen once. The sequenced sample was peripheral blood. This TCR came from a human donor in a cohort sampled during active COVID-19.

CDR3 amino acids: CAIRTGHRSGANVLTF. In DNA form, the CDR3 reads TGTGCCATCAGGACGGGACACCGCTCTGGGGCCAACGTCCTGACTTTC. The rearrangement links TRBV10-3 to TRBJ2-6, with D possibly TRBD1 on 6 matching bases. This CDR3 contains 16 residues. Trimming removed 6 bases from V and 0 bases from J, with 12 bases in between. Per germline, CDR1 ENHRY and CDR2 SYGVKD.